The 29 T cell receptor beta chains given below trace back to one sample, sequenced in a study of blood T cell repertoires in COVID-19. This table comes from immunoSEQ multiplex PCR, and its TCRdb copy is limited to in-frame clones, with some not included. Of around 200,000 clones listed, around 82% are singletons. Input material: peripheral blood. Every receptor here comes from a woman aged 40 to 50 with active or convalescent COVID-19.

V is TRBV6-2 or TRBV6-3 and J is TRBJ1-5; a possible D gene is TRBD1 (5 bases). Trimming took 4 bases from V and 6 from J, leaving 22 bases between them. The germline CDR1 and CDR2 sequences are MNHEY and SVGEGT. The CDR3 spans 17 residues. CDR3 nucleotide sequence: TGTGCCAGCAGTTCGCCACAGACAGTACCGTCGGGTCAGCCCCAGCATTTT. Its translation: CASSSPQTVPSGQPQHF.

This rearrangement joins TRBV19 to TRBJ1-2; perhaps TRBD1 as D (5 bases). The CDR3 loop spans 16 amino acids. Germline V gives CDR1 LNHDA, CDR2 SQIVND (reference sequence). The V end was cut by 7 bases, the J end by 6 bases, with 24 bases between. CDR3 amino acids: CASTRDFSTQLDGYTF. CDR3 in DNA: TGTGCCAGTACAAGGGACTTCTCTACTCAACTAGATGGCTACACCTTC.

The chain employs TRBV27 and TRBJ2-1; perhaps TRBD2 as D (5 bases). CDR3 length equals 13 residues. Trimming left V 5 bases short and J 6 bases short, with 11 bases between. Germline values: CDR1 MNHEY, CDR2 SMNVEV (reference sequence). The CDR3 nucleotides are TGTGCCAGCAGTCCCGGGAATCTCAATGAGCAGTTCTTC. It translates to CASSPGNLNEQFF.

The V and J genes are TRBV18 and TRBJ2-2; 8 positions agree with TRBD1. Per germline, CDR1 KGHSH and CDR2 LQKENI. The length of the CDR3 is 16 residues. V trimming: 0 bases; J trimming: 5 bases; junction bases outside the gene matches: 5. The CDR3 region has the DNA TGTGCCAGCTCACCACCTCCAGGGGGCTTGACCGGGGAGCTGTTTTTT. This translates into CASSPPPGGLTGELFF.

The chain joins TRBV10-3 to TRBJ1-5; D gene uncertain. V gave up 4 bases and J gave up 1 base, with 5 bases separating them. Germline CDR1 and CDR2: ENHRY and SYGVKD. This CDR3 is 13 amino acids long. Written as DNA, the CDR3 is TGTGCCATCAGTGCAGAAAGCAATCAGCCCCAGCATTTT. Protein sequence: CAISAESNQPQHF.

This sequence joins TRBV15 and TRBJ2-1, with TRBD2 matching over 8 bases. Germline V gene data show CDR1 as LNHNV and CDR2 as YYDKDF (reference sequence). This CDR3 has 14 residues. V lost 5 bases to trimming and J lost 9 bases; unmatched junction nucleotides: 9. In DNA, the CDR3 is TGTGCCACCAGCCCACTGGGACTAGAGCCTGAGCAGTTCTTC. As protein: CATSPLGLEPEQFF. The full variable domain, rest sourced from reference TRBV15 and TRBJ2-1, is DAMVIQNPRYQVTQFGKPVTLSCSQTLNHNVMYWYQQKSSQAPKLLFHYYDKDFNNEADTPDNFQSRRPNTSFCFLDIRSPGLGDTAMYLCATSPLGLEPEQFFGPGTRLTVL.

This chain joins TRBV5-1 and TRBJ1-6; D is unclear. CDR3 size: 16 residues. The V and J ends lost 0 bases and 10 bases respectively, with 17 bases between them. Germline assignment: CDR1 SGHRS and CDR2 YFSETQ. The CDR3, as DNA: TGCGCCAGCAGCTTGGCCGGCGACGTGGGCAACTCACCCCTCCACTTT. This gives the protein CASSLAGDVGNSPLHF. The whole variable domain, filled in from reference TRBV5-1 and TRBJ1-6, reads KAGVTQTPRYLIKTRGQQVTLSCSPISGHRSVSWYQQTPGQGLQFLFEYFSETQRNKGNFPGRFSGRQFSNSRSEMNVSTLELGDSALYLCASSLAGDVGNSPLHFGNGTRLTVT.

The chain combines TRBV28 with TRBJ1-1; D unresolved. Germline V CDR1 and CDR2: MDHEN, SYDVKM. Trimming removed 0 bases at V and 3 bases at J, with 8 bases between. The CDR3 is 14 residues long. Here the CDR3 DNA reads TGTGCCAGCAGTTTATGGGGCAGCCACACTGAAGCTTTCTTT. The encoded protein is CASSLWGSHTEAFF. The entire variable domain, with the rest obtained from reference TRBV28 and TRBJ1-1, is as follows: DVKVTQSSRYLVKRTGEKVFLECVQDMDHENMFWYRQDPGLGLRLIYFSYDVKMKEKGDIPEGYSVSREKKERFSLILESASTNQTSMYLCASSLWGSHTEAFFGQGTRLTVV.

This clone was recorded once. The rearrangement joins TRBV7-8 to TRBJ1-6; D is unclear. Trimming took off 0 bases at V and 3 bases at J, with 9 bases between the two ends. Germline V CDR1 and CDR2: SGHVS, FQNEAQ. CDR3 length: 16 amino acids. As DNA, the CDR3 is TGTGCCAGCAGCTTAGCGGTTTCGGGCTATAATTCACCCCTCCACTTT. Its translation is CASSLAVSGYNSPLHF.

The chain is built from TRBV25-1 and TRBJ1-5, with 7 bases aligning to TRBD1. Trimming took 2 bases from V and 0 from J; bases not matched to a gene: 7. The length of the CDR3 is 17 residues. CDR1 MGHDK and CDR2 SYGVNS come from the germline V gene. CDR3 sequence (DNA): TGTGCCAGCAGTGAACAGGGGGGTGGGGATAGCAATCAGCCCCAGCATTTT. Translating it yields CASSEQGGGDSNQPQHF.

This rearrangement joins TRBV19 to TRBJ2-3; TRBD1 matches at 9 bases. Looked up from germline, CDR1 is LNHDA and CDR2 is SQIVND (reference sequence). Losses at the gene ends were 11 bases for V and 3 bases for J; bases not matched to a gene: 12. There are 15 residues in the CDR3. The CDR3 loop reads CAADGGQGRTDTQYF. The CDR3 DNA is TGTGCCGCCGACGGGGGACAGGGTCGGACAGATACGCAGTATTTT.

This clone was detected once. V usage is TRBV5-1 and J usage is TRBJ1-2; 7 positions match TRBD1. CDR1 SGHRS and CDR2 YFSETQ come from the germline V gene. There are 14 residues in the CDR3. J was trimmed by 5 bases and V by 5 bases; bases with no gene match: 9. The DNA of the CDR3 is TGCGCCAGCAGGGGGGACAGCGATTTTTATGGCTACACCTTC. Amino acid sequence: CASRGDSDFYGYTF.

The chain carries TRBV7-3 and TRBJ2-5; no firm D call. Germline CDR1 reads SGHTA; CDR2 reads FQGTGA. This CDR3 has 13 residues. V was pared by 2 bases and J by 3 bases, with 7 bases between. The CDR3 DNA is TGTGCCAGCAGCTTAGTGTCTGAAGAGACCCAGTACTTC. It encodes CASSLVSEETQYF.

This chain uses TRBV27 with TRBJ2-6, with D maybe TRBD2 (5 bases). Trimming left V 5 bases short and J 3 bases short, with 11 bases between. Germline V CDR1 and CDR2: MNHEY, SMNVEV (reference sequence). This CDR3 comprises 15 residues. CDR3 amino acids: CASSPGILGANVLTF. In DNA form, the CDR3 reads TGTGCCAGCAGTCCCGGGATTCTTGGGGCCAACGTCCTGACTTTC. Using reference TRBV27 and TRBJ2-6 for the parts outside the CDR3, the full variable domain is EAQVTQNPRYLITVTGKKLTVTCSQNMNHEYMSWYRQDPGLGLRQIYYSMNVEVTDKGDVPEGYKVSRKEKRNFPLILESPSPNQTSLYFCASSPGILGANVLTFGAGSRLTVL.

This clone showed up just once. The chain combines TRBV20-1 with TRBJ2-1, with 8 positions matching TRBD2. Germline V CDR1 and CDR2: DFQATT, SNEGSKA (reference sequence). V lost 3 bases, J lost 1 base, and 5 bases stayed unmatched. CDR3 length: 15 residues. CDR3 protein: CSASWRGASYNEQFF. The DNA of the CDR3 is TGCAGTGCTAGTTGGCGGGGGGCTTCCTACAATGAGCAGTTCTTC.

The CDR3, as DNA: TGTGCCTGGAGTGTGAGTGGTCCGCAGTATTTT. This codes for CAWSVSGPQYF. The rearrangement joins TRBV30 to TRBJ2-3; no clear D gene. Germline CDR1 is GTSNPN and CDR2 is SVGIG (reference sequence). V was trimmed by 0 bases and J by 10 bases, leaving 8 bases between them. This CDR3 has 11 residues. Based on the CDR3 plus reference TRBV30 and TRBJ2-3, the full variable domain is SQTIHQWPATLVQPVGSPLSLECTVEGTSNPNLYWYRQAAGRGLQLLFYSVGIGQISSEVPQNLSASRPQDRQFILSSKKLLLSDSGFYLCAWSVSGPQYFGPGTRLTVL.

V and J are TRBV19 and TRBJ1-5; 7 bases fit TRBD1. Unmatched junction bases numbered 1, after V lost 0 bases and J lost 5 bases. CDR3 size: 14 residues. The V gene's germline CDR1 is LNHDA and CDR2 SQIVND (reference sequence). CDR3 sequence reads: CASSIDRGDQPQHF. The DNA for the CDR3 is TGTGCCAGTAGTATAGACAGGGGGGATCAGCCCCAGCATTTT.

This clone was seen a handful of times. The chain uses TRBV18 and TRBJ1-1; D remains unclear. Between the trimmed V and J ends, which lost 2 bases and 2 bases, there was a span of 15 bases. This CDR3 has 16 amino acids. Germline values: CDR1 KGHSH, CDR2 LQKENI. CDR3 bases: TGTGCCAGCTCACCATCAAGAGGGTATCGTAACACTGAAGCTTTCTTT. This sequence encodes CASSPSRGYRNTEAFF.

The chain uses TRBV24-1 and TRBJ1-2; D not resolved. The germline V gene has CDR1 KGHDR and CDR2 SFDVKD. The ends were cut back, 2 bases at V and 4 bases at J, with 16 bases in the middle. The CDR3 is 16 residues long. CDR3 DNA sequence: TGTGCCACCAGTGATTCCGGCCCGGGTTTGGGCTATGGCTACACCTTC. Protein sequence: CATSDSGPGLGYGYTF.

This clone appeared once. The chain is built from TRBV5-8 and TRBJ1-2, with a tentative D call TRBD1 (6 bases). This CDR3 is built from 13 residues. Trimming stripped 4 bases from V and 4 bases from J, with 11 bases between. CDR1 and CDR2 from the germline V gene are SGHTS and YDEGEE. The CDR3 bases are TGTGCCAGCAGCACTACAGGGACCTATGGCTACACCTTC. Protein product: CASSTTGTYGYTF.

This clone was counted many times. CDR3 sequence reads: CASSQGTGAGNYGYTF. In nucleotides, the CDR3 is TGTGCCAGCAGCCAAGGGACAGGGGCCGGTAACTATGGCTACACCTTC. This chain joins TRBV3-1 (or the pseudogene TRBV3-2) and TRBJ1-2; TRBD1 agrees at 9 bases. The CDR3 is 16 residues long. Trimming removed 1 base from V and 1 base from J; junction bases left unmatched: 4. The V gene's germline CDR1 is LGHDT and CDR2 YNNKEL (reference sequence).

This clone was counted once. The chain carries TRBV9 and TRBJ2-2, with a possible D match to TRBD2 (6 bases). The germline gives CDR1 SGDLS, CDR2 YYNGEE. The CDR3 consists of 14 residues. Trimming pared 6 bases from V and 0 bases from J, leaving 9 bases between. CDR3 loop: CASTGGTNTGELFF. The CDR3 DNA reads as TGTGCCAGCACGGGCGGGACGAACACCGGGGAGCTGTTTTTT.

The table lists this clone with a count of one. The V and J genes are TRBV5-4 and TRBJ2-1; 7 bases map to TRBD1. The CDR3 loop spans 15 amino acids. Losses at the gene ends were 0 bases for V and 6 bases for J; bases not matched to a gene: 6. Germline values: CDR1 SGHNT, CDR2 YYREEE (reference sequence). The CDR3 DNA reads TGTGCCAGCAGCTTGGGCGCAGGGGGATTCAATGAGCAGTTCTTC. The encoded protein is CASSLGAGGFNEQFF.

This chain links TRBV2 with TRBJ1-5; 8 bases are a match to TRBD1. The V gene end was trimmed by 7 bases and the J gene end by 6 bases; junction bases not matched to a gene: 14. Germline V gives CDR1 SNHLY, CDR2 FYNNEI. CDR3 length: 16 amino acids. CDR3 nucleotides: TGTGCCAGCAATACCGGACAGGGAAGTAAAGGTCAGCCCCAGCATTTT. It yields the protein CASNTGQGSKGQPQHF.

The CDR3 sequence: CASSLVFLAGQGSSPLHF. The DNA of the CDR3 is TGTGCCAGCAGCTTGGTATTTCTGGCGGGACAGGGGTCTTCACCCCTCCACTTT. J is TRBJ1-6 and V is TRBV5-5, with 10 bases lining up with TRBD1. The trim removed 0 bases at V and 9 bases at J, leaving 12 bases unmatched. Germline V gene lookup returns CDR1 SGHKS and CDR2 YYEKEE (reference sequence). The CDR3 is 18 residues long.

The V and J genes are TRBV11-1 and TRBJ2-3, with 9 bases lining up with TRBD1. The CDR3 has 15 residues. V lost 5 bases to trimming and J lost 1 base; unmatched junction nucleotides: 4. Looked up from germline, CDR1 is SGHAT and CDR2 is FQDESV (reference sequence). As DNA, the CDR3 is TGTGCCAGCAGCAACCGGGACAGGGGCACAGATACGCAGTATTTT. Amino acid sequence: CASSNRDRGTDTQYF. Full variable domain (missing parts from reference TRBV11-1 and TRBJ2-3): EAEVAQSPRYKITEKSQAVAFWCDPISGHATLYWYRQILGQGPELLVQFQDESVVDDSQLPKDRFSAERLKGVDSTLKIQPAELGDSAMYLCASSNRDRGTDTQYFGPGTRLTVL.

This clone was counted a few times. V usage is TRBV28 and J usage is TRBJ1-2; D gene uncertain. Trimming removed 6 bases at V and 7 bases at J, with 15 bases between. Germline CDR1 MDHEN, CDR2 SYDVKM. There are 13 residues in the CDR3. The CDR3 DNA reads TGTGCCAGCAGCACATGGAGAGTCGGTGGCTACACCTTC. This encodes CASSTWRVGGYTF.

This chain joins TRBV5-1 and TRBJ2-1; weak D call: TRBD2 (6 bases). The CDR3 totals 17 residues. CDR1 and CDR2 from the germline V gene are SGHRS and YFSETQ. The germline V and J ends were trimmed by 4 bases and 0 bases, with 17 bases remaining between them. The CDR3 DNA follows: TGCGCCAGCAGCGCATTGGGACTCGATAACTCCTACAATGAGCAGTTCTTC. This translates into CASSALGLDNSYNEQFF.

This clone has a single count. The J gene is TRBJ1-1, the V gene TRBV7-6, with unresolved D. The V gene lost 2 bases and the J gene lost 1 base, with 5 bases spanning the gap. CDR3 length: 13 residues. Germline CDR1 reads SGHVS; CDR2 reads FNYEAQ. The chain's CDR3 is CASSLNRNTEAFF. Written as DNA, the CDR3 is TGTGCCAGCAGCTTAAACAGGAACACTGAAGCTTTCTTT.